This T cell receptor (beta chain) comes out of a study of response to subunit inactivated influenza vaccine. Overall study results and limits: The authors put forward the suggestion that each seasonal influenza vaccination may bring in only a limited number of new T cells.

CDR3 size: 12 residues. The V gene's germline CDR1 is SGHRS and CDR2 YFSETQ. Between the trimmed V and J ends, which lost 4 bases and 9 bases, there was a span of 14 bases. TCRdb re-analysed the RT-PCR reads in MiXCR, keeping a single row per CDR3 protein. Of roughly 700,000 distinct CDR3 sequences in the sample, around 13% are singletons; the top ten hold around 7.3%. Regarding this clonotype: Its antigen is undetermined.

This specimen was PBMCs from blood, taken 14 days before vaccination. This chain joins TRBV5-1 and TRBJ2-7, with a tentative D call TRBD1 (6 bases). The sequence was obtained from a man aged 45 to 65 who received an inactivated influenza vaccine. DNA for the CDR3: TGCGCCAGCAGCGGTCATCAGGGGACGCAGTACTTC. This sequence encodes CASSGHQGTQYF. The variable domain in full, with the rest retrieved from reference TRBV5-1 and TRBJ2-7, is KAGVTQTPRYLIKTRGQQVTLSCSPISGHRSVSWYQQTPGQGLQFLFEYFSETQRNKGNFPGRFSGRQFSNSRSEMNVSTLELGDSALYLCASSGHQGTQYFGPGTRLTVT.